The entry below gives a single T cell receptor beta chain sequence along with its context. Only in-frame clones appear in the TCRdb table, and some are missing; sequencing was by immunoSEQ multiplex PCR. The sample lists roughly 61,000 clones, approximately 90% occurring once. These data originate in a study of OX40 agonist ivuxolimab in advanced cancers. Trimming took 2 bases from V and 7 from J, leaving 17 bases between them. Germline V gene sequence: CDR1 LNHDA, CDR2 SQIVND (reference sequence). CDR3 size: 15 residues. This specimen was CD4+ or CD8+ T cells sorted from blood, taken in a trial of the OX40 agonist ivuxolimab. The TCR comes from an adult with an advanced solid tumor such as melanoma, head and neck, liver or kidney cancer. This sequence joins TRBV19 and TRBJ1-1, with TRBD1 as a possible D gene (6 bases). The CDR3 nucleotides are TGTGCCAGTAGTATATACAGGACAGCCGCTCGTGAAGCTTTCTTT. Translated, it gives CASSIYRTAAREAFF.